These 17 T cell receptor beta chains share one sample of origin, sequenced in a study of T cell changes during pregnancy in multiple sclerosis. Sequencing was performed with immunoSEQ multiplex PCR; in TCRdb, only in-frame clones are kept and a portion is missing. The table lists 70,000 or so clones, roughly 89% of them singletons, with roughly 0.7% in the top ten. Sequenced material: peripheral blood, taken in the third trimester of pregnancy. These TCRs come from a female donor in good health, enrolled as a control in a pregnancy study.

This chain connects TRBV5-6 to TRBJ1-4; D may be TRBD1 (5 bases). V lost 3 bases to trimming and J lost 7 bases, with 10 bases between them. The CDR3 has 13 residues. CDR1 and CDR2 (germline): SGHDT, YYEEEE. CDR3: CASSWGRGEKLFF. The CDR3 DNA follows: TGTGCCAGCAGCTGGGGCCGTGGTGAAAAACTGTTTTTT.

V usage is TRBV6-5 and J usage is TRBJ2-7; TRBD1 is a possible D gene (6 bases). The CDR3 spans 15 residues. V lost 7 bases and J 2 bases, leaving 18 bases between the germline ends. Germline V gene sequence: CDR1 MNHEY, CDR2 SVGAGI. CDR3 DNA: TGTGCCAGCACCGAAACAGGGACGATTCCCTACGAGCAGTACTTC. Translation: CASTETGTIPYEQYF.

The V and J genes are TRBV6-5 and TRBJ1-3; the match to TRBD1 covers 7 bases. The trim removed 2 bases at V and 8 bases at J, leaving 12 bases unmatched. The CDR3 contains 16 residues. Germline V lookup: CDR1 MNHEY, CDR2 SVGAGI. The CDR3 coding sequence is TGTGCCAGCAGTTACCAATACAGGGGAGTCAGGGACACCATATATTTT. The encoded protein is CASSYQYRGVRDTIYF.

This clone was seen a few times. The chain has TRBV19 and TRBJ1-2, with 8 bases aligning to TRBD1. Per the germline V gene, CDR1 is LNHDA and CDR2 is SQIVND (reference sequence). The CDR3 contains 14 residues. V lost 7 bases, J lost 3 bases, and 7 bases stayed unmatched. In DNA form, the CDR3 reads TGTGCCAGTACCCCAGGGACAGGCCACTATGGCTACACCTTC. Translation: CASTPGTGHYGYTF.

The rearrangement joins TRBV7-2 to TRBJ2-7, with TRBD1 matching 9 bases. Germline CDR1 is SGHTA and CDR2 is FQGNSA. The CDR3 length is 16 residues. V shed 5 bases, J shed 4 bases, and the junction held 12 bases outside the gene matches. This CDR3 is CASSQAGTGITYEQYF. CDR3 sequence (DNA): TGTGCCAGCAGCCAAGCCGGGACAGGGATCACATACGAGCAGTACTTC.

The rearrangement joins TRBV5-1 to TRBJ1-1, with unresolved D. In germline, CDR1 is SGHRS, CDR2 YFSETQ. The ends were cut back, 0 bases at V and 3 bases at J, with 12 bases in the middle. The CDR3 has 15 amino acids. The CDR3 region has the DNA TGCGCCAGCAGCTTGGCTTCTCCTCCGGACACTGAAGCTTTCTTT. This translates into CASSLASPPDTEAFF.

Written as DNA, the CDR3 is TGCGCCAGCAGCTTACAGGGAGCTAACTATGGCTACACCTTC. Encoded protein: CASSLQGANYGYTF. The chain joins TRBV5-1 to TRBJ1-2; D is perhaps TRBD1 (6 bases). Trimming removed 2 bases at V and 0 bases at J, with 8 bases between. The CDR3 is 14 residues long. The germline gives CDR1 SGHRS, CDR2 YFSETQ.

J is TRBJ2-5 and V is TRBV6-1; TRBD2 agrees at 14 bases. V shed 1 base and J 5 bases; nucleotides not matched to a gene: 6. There are 17 residues in the CDR3. From germline, CDR1 is MNHNS and CDR2 SASEGT. The CDR3 here is CASSEEPGLAGVETQYF. The CDR3 nucleotides are TGTGCCAGCAGTGAAGAGCCGGGACTAGCGGGGGTTGAGACCCAGTACTTC.

This clone was seen a single time. This chain links TRBV5-4 with TRBJ2-1; possible D gene TRBD1, 6 bases. Germline-derived CDR1 and CDR2 are SGHNT and YYREEE (reference sequence). Trimming pared 4 bases from V and 0 bases from J, leaving 14 bases between. This CDR3 spans 16 amino acids. The CDR3 region is CASSVLGASSYNEQFF. The DNA for the CDR3 is TGTGCCAGCAGCGTGCTGGGGGCCAGCTCCTACAATGAGCAGTTCTTC.

The rearrangement uses TRBV19 and TRBJ2-7; TRBD1 aligns across 11 bases. The V gene end was trimmed by 5 bases and the J gene end by 1 base; junction bases not matched to a gene: 4. This CDR3 region has 15 residues. Germline V gives CDR1 LNHDA, CDR2 SQIVND (reference sequence). CDR3 amino acids: CASSHRDRGSYEQYF. The CDR3 DNA reads as TGTGCCAGTAGTCACCGGGACAGGGGGTCCTACGAGCAGTACTTC.

V and J are TRBV11-2 and TRBJ2-1, with 10 bases lining up with TRBD2. The CDR3 extends over 16 amino acids. Germline loops: CDR1 SGHAT, CDR2 FQNNGV. V was clipped by 2 bases and J by 3 bases; unmatched bases: 4. CDR3 DNA sequence: TGTGCCAGCAGCTTACGTGGGACTAGCGACTACAATGAGCAGTTCTTC. Protein product: CASSLRGTSDYNEQFF.

Written as DNA, the CDR3 is TGTGCCAGCAGCGACGGGAACTTCGACCAGCCCCAGCATTTT. Its protein is CASSDGNFDQPQHF. J is TRBJ1-5 and V is TRBV5-4; unclear D gene. V was pared by 4 bases and J by 7 bases, with 15 bases between. This CDR3 has 14 amino acids. Germline V gene data show CDR1 as SGHNT and CDR2 as YYREEE (reference sequence). The variable domain in full, completed from reference TRBV5-4 and TRBJ1-5, reads ETGVTQSPTHLIKTRGQQVTLRCSSQSGHNTVSWYQQALGQGPQFIFQYYREEENGRGNFPPRFSGLQFPNYSSELNVNALELDDSALYLCASSDGNFDQPQHFGDGTRLSIL.

V gene TRBV2 combines with J gene TRBJ2-5, with D unclear. The V gene lost 5 bases and the J gene lost 2 bases, with 15 bases spanning the gap. Germline assignment: CDR1 SNHLY and CDR2 FYNNEI. CDR3 length: 15 amino acids. The CDR3 region is CASSRSSTIQETQYF. The CDR3 coding sequence is TGTGCCAGCAGTAGGAGTAGCACGATACAAGAGACCCAGTACTTC.

The rearrangement links TRBV29-1 to TRBJ1-2; possible D gene TRBD1, 5 bases. V lost 4 bases and J lost 8, with 17 bases in between. Germline V gene sequence: CDR1 SQVTM, CDR2 ANQGSEA. This CDR3 contains 13 residues. CDR3 sequence reads: CSVVGGVRKGYTF. In DNA form, the CDR3 reads TGCAGCGTTGTGGGGGGAGTGAGGAAGGGCTACACCTTC. The full variable domain, its missing parts supplied by reference TRBV29-1 and TRBJ1-2, is SAVISQKPSRDICQRGTSLTIQCQVDSQVTMMFWYRQQPGQSLTLIATANQGSEATYESGFVIDKFPISRPNLTFSTLTVSNMSPEDSSIYLCSVVGGVRKGYTFGSGTRLTVV.

This chain joins TRBV6-1 and TRBJ2-2; D is possibly TRBD2 (6 bases). V was clipped by 10 bases and J by 0 bases, with 12 bases between them. The CDR3 totals 14 residues. Germline CDR1 MNHNS, CDR2 SASEGT. The CDR3: CATSRGSNTGELFF. In DNA form, the CDR3 reads TGTGCCACCTCACGGGGGTCGAACACCGGGGAGCTGTTTTTT.

The chain carries TRBV11-2 and TRBJ1-1; no clear D. Trimming removed 1 base at V and 7 bases at J, with 4 bases between. The CDR3 totals 11 residues. Per germline, CDR1 SGHAT and CDR2 FQNNGV. The CDR3 coding sequence is TGTGCCAGCAGCTTAGCCGGTGAAGCTTTCTTT. This gives the protein CASSLAGEAFF.

The chain carries TRBV27 and TRBJ1-2; TRBD1 matches 9 bases. Per germline, CDR1 MNHEY and CDR2 SMNVEV (reference sequence). CDR3 length equals 13 residues. The V and J ends lost 6 bases and 6 bases, in that order; junction bases with no gene match: 5. The CDR3 sequence is CASRGTGYNGYTF. The CDR3 nucleotides read TGTGCCAGCAGGGGGACAGGGTACAATGGCTACACCTTC.